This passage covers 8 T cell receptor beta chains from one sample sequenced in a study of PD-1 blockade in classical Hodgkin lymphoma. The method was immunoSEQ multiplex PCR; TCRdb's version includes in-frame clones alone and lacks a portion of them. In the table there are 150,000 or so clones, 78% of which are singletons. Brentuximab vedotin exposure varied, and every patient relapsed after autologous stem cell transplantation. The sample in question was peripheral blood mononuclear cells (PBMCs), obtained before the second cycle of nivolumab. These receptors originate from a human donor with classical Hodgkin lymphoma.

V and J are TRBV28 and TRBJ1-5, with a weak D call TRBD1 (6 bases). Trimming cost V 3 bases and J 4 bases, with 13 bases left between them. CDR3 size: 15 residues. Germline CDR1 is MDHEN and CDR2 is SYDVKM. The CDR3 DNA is TGTGCCAGCAGTTTTTGGGCCAGGGGAAATCAGCCCCAGCATTTT. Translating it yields CASSFWARGNQPQHF.

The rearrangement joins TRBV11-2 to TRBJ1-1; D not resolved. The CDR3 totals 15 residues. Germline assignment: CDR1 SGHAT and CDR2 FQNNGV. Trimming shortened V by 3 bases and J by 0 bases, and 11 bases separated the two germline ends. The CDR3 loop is CASSFGVFMNTEAFF. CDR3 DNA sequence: TGTGCCAGCAGCTTTGGCGTTTTTATGAACACTGAAGCTTTCTTT. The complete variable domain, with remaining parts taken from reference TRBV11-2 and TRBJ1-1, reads EAGVAQSPRYKIIEKRQSVAFWCNPISGHATLYWYQQILGQGPKLLIQFQNNGVVDDSQLPKDRFSAERLKGVDSTLKIQPAKLEDSAVYLCASSFGVFMNTEAFFGQGTRLTVV.

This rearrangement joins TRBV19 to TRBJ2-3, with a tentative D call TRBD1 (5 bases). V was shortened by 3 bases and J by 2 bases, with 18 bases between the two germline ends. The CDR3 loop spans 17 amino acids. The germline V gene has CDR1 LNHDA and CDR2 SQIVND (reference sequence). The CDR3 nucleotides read TGTGCCAGTAGTATGACCCTGGGGCAGATGTTCACAGATACGCAGTATTTT. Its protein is CASSMTLGQMFTDTQYF.

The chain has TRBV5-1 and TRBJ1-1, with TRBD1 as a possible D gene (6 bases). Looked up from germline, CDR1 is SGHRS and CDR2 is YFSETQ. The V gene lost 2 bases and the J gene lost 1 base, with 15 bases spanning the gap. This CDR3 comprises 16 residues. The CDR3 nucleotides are TGCGCCAGCAGCTTCCCACGGGGACACCCGAACACTGAAGCTTTCTTT. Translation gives CASSFPRGHPNTEAFF.

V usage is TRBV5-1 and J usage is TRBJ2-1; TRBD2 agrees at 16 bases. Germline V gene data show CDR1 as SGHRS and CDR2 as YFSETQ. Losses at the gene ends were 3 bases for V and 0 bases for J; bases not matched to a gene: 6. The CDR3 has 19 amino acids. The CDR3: CASSSPGLAGGSSYNEQFF. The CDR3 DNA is TGCGCCAGCAGCTCTCCGGGACTAGCGGGGGGGAGCTCCTACAATGAGCAGTTCTTC.

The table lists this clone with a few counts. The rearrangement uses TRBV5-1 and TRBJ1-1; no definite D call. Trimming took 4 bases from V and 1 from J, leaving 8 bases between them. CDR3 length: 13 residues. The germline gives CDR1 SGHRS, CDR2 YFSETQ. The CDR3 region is CASSDPGNTEAFF. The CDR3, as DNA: TGCGCCAGCAGCGATCCGGGGAACACTGAAGCTTTCTTT.

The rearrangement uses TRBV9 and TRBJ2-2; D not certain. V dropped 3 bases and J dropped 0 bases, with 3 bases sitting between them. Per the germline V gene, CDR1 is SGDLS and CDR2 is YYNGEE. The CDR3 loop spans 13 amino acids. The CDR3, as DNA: TGTGCCAGCAGCGACCCGAACACCGGGGAGCTGTTTTTT. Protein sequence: CASSDPNTGELFF.

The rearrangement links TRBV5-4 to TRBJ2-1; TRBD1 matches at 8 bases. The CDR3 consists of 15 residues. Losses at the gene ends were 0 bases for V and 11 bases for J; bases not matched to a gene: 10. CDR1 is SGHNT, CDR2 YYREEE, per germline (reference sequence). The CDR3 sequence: CASSLVWTGSEKQFF. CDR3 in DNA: TGTGCCAGCAGCTTGGTGTGGACAGGGAGTGAGAAGCAGTTCTTC. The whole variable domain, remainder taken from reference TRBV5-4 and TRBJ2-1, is ETGVTQSPTHLIKTRGQQVTLRCSSQSGHNTVSWYQQALGQGPQFIFQYYREEENGRGNFPPRFSGLQFPNYSSELNVNALELDDSALYLCASSLVWTGSEKQFFGPGTRLTVL.